This T cell receptor (beta chain) was retrieved from a study of cytomegalovirus exposure and HLA in healthy donors. In the PCR, 60 Vbeta and 13 Jbeta primers were used. Sequencing was performed with immunoSEQ multiplex PCR; in TCRdb, only in-frame clones are kept and a portion is missing. The table includes about 180,000 clones, around 82% detected once. General observations from the study: Earlier analysis found most TCR beta V segments productive about 87% or about 30% of the time. Sequences of the TCR beta chain were said to predict the HLA-A and HLA-B alleles of most subjects accurately. Despite most TCR sequences being rare, some public TCRs occurred in many donors.

The CDR3 extends over 15 amino acids. The trim removed 4 bases at V and 3 bases at J, leaving 3 bases unmatched. Germline V gene data show CDR1 as LGHNT and CDR2 as FRNRAP. There are a few counts of this clone. Its antigen is unknown. Each donor's status was that of a healthy bone marrow donor. The TCR was taken from a woman aged 45-59 years in good health and CMV-seropositive. V gene TRBV12-5 combines with J gene TRBJ1-4, with 9 bases aligning to TRBD1. The sequenced material came from PBMCs. This CDR3 reads CASGWGQGPNEKLFF. In DNA, the CDR3 is TGTGCTAGTGGTTGGGGACAGGGACCTAATGAAAAACTGTTTTTT.